A single sample gave rise to the 17 T cell receptor beta chains below, sequenced in a study of blood T cells in healthy people across ages. Primers used in a second PCR of roughly 6 to 11 cycles were a sample-barcoded 5' primer and a J-beta primer mix. In TCRdb, the 5' RACE reads were re-called with MiXCR into one record per CDR3 protein. The sample has 1.5 million to 2 million distinct CDR3 sequences, around 50% seen once; the top ten hold approximately 2%. The sample was blood. The receptors were sampled from a woman aged 35 to 49 in good health.

The table lists this clonotype with a few counts. The chain is built from TRBV7-2 and TRBJ2-1; 8 positions agree with TRBD1. The CDR3 runs 14 residues. J was trimmed by 6 bases and V by 7 bases; bases with no gene match: 8. Looked up from germline, CDR1 is SGHTA and CDR2 is FQGNSA. As DNA, the CDR3 is TGTGCCAGCACCCTCGACAGGGGTGGCAATGAGCAGTTCTTC. Translated: CASTLDRGGNEQFF.

This rearrangement joins TRBV4-3 to TRBJ2-7; 11 bases fit TRBD1. Trimming took 1 base from V and 1 from J; bases not matched to a gene: 6. Germline-derived CDR1 and CDR2 are LGHNA and YSLEER. This CDR3 contains 17 residues. CDR3 sequence: CASSQGGGTGGSYEQYF. The CDR3 DNA is TGCGCCAGCAGCCAAGGGGGAGGGACAGGGGGGTCCTACGAGCAGTACTTC.

The CDR3 region is CASRPGTLIYNSPLHF. The DNA for the CDR3 is TGTGCCAGCAGGCCCGGGACACTAATTTATAATTCACCCCTCCACTTT. This rearrangement joins TRBV6-5 to TRBJ1-6; maybe TRBD1 (6 bases). Trimming stripped 6 bases from V and 4 bases from J, with 16 bases between. The length of the CDR3 is 16 residues. CDR1 MNHEY and CDR2 SVGAGI come from the germline V gene.

In its sample, this clonotype was seen a few times. The rearrangement links TRBV6-5 to TRBJ1-2; 9 bases match TRBD1. Trimming cost V 6 bases and J 5 bases; bases outside gene matches: 10. The CDR3 sequence is 15 residues long. Germline CDR1 MNHEY, CDR2 SVGAGI. CDR3 residues: CASSPVSGTGYGYTF. The DNA for the CDR3 is TGTGCCAGCAGCCCCGTTTCGGGGACAGGGTATGGCTACACCTTC.

The chain is built from TRBV7-2 and TRBJ1-2; D uncertain. Trimming took 2 bases from V and 8 from J, leaving 18 bases between them. The CDR3 consists of 15 residues. From germline, CDR1 is SGHTA and CDR2 FQGNSA. CDR3 sequence reads: CASSLRLLAVEGYTF. In DNA form, the CDR3 reads TGTGCCAGCAGCTTAAGACTCCTAGCAGTCGAGGGCTACACCTTC. The full variable domain, completed using reference TRBV7-2 and TRBJ1-2, is GAGVSQSPSNKVTEKGKDVELRCDPISGHTALYWYRQSLGQGLEFLIYFQGNSAPDKSGLPSDRFSAERTGGSVSTLTIQRTQQEDSAVYLCASSLRLLAVEGYTFGSGTRLTVV.

The V and J genes are TRBV6-6 and TRBJ1-5, with a tentative D call TRBD1 (6 bases). Trimming removed 9 bases from V and 0 bases from J, with 12 bases in between. The CDR3 covers 14 residues. From germline, CDR1 is MNHNY and CDR2 SVGAGI (reference sequence). The CDR3 protein is CASLTGHSNQPQHF. CDR3 bases: TGTGCCAGTTTGACAGGACATAGCAATCAGCCCCAGCATTTT.

The V call is TRBV20-1, the J call TRBJ2-1; 10 nucleotides align to TRBD1. The germline V gene has CDR1 DFQATT and CDR2 SNEGSKA (reference sequence). The CDR3 loop spans 17 amino acids. V trimming: 0 bases; J trimming: 11 bases; junction bases outside the gene matches: 16. The CDR3 here is CSARDTGRDRGWGKQFF. CDR3 coding DNA: TGCAGTGCTAGAGATACGGGTAGGGACAGGGGTTGGGGTAAGCAGTTCTTC.

The rearrangement uses TRBV4-2 and TRBJ1-2; D call uncertain. CDR1 LGHNA and CDR2 YNFKEQ come from the germline V gene. With 1 base removed from V and 0 bases from J, the gap between germline ends came to 9 bases. The CDR3 has 15 amino acids. The CDR3 sequence is CASSQVTEANYGYTF. The CDR3, as DNA: TGTGCCAGCAGCCAAGTAACCGAAGCTAACTATGGCTACACCTTC.

V is TRBV10-3 and J is TRBJ2-7, with 8 nucleotides matching TRBD1. V dropped 6 bases and J dropped 4; count of bases not matched to a gene: 8. The CDR3 is 14 amino acids. CDR1 ENHRY and CDR2 SYGVKD come from the germline V gene. CDR3 nucleotides: TGTGCCATCAGAGGGTCCGGGACAGGTTACGAGCAGTACTTC. This sequence encodes CAIRGSGTGYEQYF.

The rearrangement links TRBV5-1 to TRBJ2-6, with D unresolved. The V gene's germline CDR1 is SGHRS and CDR2 YFSETQ. V lost 6 bases to trimming and J lost 2 bases, with 15 bases between them. This CDR3 spans 16 amino acids. This chain's CDR3 is CASTFNNRPGANVLTF. DNA for the CDR3: TGCGCCAGCACCTTTAATAACCGGCCTGGGGCCAACGTCCTGACTTTC.

There are a few counts of this clonotype. V gene TRBV28 combines with J gene TRBJ2-3; 7 bases agree with TRBD2. CDR3 length equals 18 residues. Germline V lookup: CDR1 MDHEN, CDR2 SYDVKM. With 0 bases clipped from V and 0 bases from J, the junction kept 9 bases outside the gene matches. The chain's CDR3 is CASSLWGLAAGSTDTQYF. The CDR3 bases are TGTGCCAGCAGTTTATGGGGGCTTGCAGCGGGGAGCACAGATACGCAGTATTTT. Full variable domain (rest looked up from reference TRBV28 and TRBJ2-3): DVKVTQSSRYLVKRTGEKVFLECVQDMDHENMFWYRQDPGLGLRLIYFSYDVKMKEKGDIPEGYSVSREKKERFSLILESASTNQTSMYLCASSLWGLAAGSTDTQYFGPGTRLTVL.

The gene calls are TRBV4-2 and TRBJ2-1, with 9 bases matching TRBD2. Germline V gene lookup returns CDR1 LGHNA and CDR2 YNFKEQ. The CDR3 covers 16 residues. The junction had 12 bases not matched to a gene; V was cut back by 4 bases and J by 8 bases. The CDR3 coding sequence is TGTGCCAGCAGCCGGAAGGGACTAGCTGGGACGTATGAGCAGTTCTTC. Protein product: CASSRKGLAGTYEQFF.

This clonotype came up a few times. The chain recombines TRBV20-1 with TRBJ1-2, with 7 positions matching TRBD1. Trimming removed 5 bases from V and 8 bases from J; junction bases left unmatched: 11. Germline V gene sequence: CDR1 DFQATT, CDR2 SNEGSKA (reference sequence). The CDR3 consists of 13 residues. The CDR3 DNA follows: TGCAGTGCTCCCCGGACAGGCCGTAAGGGCTACACCTTC. Residues: CSAPRTGRKGYTF.

The CDR3 loop reads CASSDSGLAHEQFF. CDR3 bases: TGTGCCAGCAGTGATAGCGGACTAGCACATGAGCAGTTCTTC. The rearrangement uses TRBV6-1 and TRBJ2-1; the match to TRBD2 covers 8 bases. The trim removed 3 bases at V and 8 bases at J, leaving 6 bases unmatched. The CDR3 extends over 14 amino acids. Germline V lookup: CDR1 MNHNS, CDR2 SASEGT.

The chain combines TRBV5-1 with TRBJ2-3; 13 nucleotides match TRBD2. V was clipped by 4 bases and J by 4 bases; unmatched bases: 6. CDR1 SGHRS and CDR2 YFSETQ come from the germline V gene. The CDR3 covers 16 residues. CDR3 nucleotides: TGCGCCAGCAGCACCGAACTAGCGGGGGGGGCAGATACGCAGTATTTT. Residues: CASSTELAGGADTQYF.

The CDR3 region has the DNA TGTGCCATCACACCGGACCCCCAAATAGGCTACACCTTC. It yields the protein CAITPDPQIGYTF. The chain is built from TRBV10-3 and TRBJ1-2, with D hard to call. V was cut by 7 bases and J by 8 bases, with 17 bases left in between. Germline CDR1 ENHRY, CDR2 SYGVKD. There are 13 residues in the CDR3.

In its sample, this clonotype was seen a few times. The V call is TRBV27, the J call TRBJ2-4; maybe TRBD1 (5 bases). This CDR3 has 13 amino acids. Germline V CDR1 and CDR2: MNHEY, SMNVEV (reference sequence). V lost 5 bases and J lost 4, with 9 bases in between. Here the CDR3 reads CASSAQGKNIQYF. CDR3 nucleotide sequence: TGTGCCAGCAGTGCGCAGGGAAAAAACATTCAGTACTTC.